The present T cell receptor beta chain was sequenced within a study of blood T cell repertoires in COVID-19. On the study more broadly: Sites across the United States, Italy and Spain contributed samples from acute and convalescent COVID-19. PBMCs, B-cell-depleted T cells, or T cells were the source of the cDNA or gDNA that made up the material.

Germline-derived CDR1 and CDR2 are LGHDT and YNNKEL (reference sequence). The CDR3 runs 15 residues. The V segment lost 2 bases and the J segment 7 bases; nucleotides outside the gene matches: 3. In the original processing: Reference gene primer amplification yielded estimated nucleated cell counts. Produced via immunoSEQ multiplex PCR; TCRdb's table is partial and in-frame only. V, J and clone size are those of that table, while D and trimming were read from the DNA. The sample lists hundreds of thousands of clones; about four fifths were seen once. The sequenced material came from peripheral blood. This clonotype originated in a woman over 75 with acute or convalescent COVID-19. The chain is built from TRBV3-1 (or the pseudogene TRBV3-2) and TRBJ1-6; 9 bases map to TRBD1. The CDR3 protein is CASSQPGTGNSPLHF. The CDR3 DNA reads TGTGCCAGCAGCCAACCCGGGACAGGGAATTCACCCCTCCACTTT.